This TCR beta chain stems from a study of T-cell memory formation after mild COVID-19. Study-level background: Most TCR clusters belonged to a single donor. Study-wide results and caveats: The finding that pre-infection memory included some responding clones suggested that cross-reactive memory joined. The main location of contracting CD4+ clones was CM and EM, and that of contracting CD8+ clones was EMRA.

CDR3 length equals 15 residues. The V gene lost 5 bases and the J gene lost 4 bases, with 17 bases spanning the gap. Germline V gives CDR1 LGHNA, CDR2 YSLEER. TCRalpha and TCRbeta libraries used 5'RACE with constant-segment primers and UMIs. Each CDR3 protein gets one entry after TCRdb re-called the 5' RACE reads with MiXCR. The table shows 450,000 to 650,000 distinct CDR3 sequences, with about 20% occurring only once. There are a few counts of this clonotype. The antigen is unknown. This TCR was recovered from an adult woman who had mild COVID-19 (a few samples of this study predate the infection). Cell type and time point are not known. The sequencing sample was made of PBMCs or a T cell subset sorted from them (not recorded which). The chain has TRBV4-3 and TRBJ2-5, with a tentative D call TRBD2 (6 bases). CDR3 region: CASSWSGCWAETQYF. The CDR3 coding sequence is TGCGCCAGCAGCTGGAGCGGGTGCTGGGCAGAGACCCAGTACTTC.